This paragraph covers one T cell receptor beta chain sequence. Trimming removed 2 bases at V and 4 bases at J, with 9 bases between. Germline V gene data show CDR1 as SGHRS and CDR2 as YFSETQ. This CDR3 has 13 residues. The data stem from a study of shared clonotypes between healthy human individuals. Data came from immunoSEQ multiplex PCR; TCRdb stores just in-frame clones and leaves some out. The sample lists about 380,000 clones, around 96% occurring once. The sequence derives from a man under 40 in good health. Input material: memory CD8+ T cells sorted from blood. The subset denotes: CD45RO+ cells pooled with CCR7-negative TemRA cells. This chain links TRBV5-1 with TRBJ1-2; maybe TRBD1 (5 bases). The CDR3 protein is CASSFDSVYGYTF. The DNA of the CDR3 is TGCGCCAGCAGCTTTGACAGTGTCTATGGCTACACCTTC.